This T cell receptor beta chain was retrieved from a study of T cell repertoires in cytomegalovirus infection. This CDR3 is built from 13 residues. CDR1 and CDR2 (germline): SQVTM, ANQGSEA. A single record per CDR3 protein comes from TCRdb applying MiXCR to the reads. The sample has roughly 240,000 distinct CDR3 sequences; 6.5% are singletons. With regard to this clonotype: The antigen is unknown. A read error may be the cause here, since a much bigger clone is one base away.

Study findings and constraints: CMV carriers with the relevant HLA were identified by cumulative public TCR beta family frequency.

Specimen: PBMCs. This receptor was taken from a human donor in good health (CMV status not recorded). Some clones in this sample may be carry-over from other donors' samples. This chain links TRBV29-1 with TRBJ2-2; the D gene is possibly TRBD2 (5 bases). For the CDR3, the DNA is TGCAGCGTTGAAAGTGGGCACACCGGGGAGCTGGTTTTT. This codes for CSVESGHTGELVF.